A single count supports the clone carrying this TCR beta chain. The PCR used 60 Vbeta and 13 Jbeta primers. Here immunoSEQ multiplex PCR was the method, and the copy in TCRdb shows in-frame clones only, minus some. Of 250,000 to 350,000 clones in the sample, 80% to 90% are singletons; the top ten hold roughly 4%. The entry originates in a study of cytomegalovirus exposure and HLA in healthy donors. At the level of the study: A prior study identified just under 120 million unique TCR beta sequences from 200 million or so T cells.

V was clipped by 4 bases and J by 10 bases; unmatched bases: 12. This CDR3 spans 14 amino acids. CDR1 and CDR2 (germline): SGHRS, YFSETQ. This rearrangement joins TRBV5-1 to TRBJ2-3; 7 nucleotides line up with TRBD1. The source is a man aged 40-50 years in good health and CMV-seropositive. Sequences were obtained from PBMCs. The CDR3 protein is CASSTGTEDLAQYF. CDR3 DNA: TGCGCCAGCAGCACCGGGACAGAGGACCTCGCGCAGTATTTT.